The sample holds many counts of the clone carrying this T cell receptor (beta chain). What it recognizes is unknown. This sample was taken from a study of T cells after yellow fever vaccination. Study information: Those fractions that held only low numbers of cells were prepared using the SMART-Seq v4 Ultra Low Input RNA kit.

Notes on the study in general: Clones from primary vaccination mostly reappeared after the booster (roughly 97% CD4, over 85% CD8). FACS-sorted repertoires could harbor abundant contaminating bulk-population clonotypes.

This CDR3 has 16 residues. The V gene end was trimmed by 2 bases and the J gene end by 5 bases; junction bases not matched to a gene: 5. CDR1 is SGHVS and CDR2 is FQNEAQ in the germline V gene. A single record per CDR3 protein comes from TCRdb applying MiXCR to the 5' RACE reads. This sample carries about 170,000 distinct CDR3 sequences, approximately 9.9% of them seen once, and the ten largest clones take approximately 34%. The sequence came from a man younger than 35 who received the YFV17D yellow fever vaccine. The source material was CD8+ T cells sorted from PBMCs, sampled 15 days after the yellow fever booster vaccination. The V gene is TRBV7-8, the J gene TRBJ2-1, with 11 bases that match TRBD1. The CDR3 protein is CASSLQGTGGNNEQFF. In DNA, the CDR3 is TGTGCCAGCAGCTTACAAGGGACAGGGGGTAACAATGAGCAGTTCTTC.